This TCR beta chain derives from a study of control samples from healthy donors and cancer patients. Germline CDR1 is ENHRY and CDR2 is SYGVKD. The CDR3 loop spans 15 amino acids. Trimming removed 6 bases at V and 3 bases at J, with 15 bases between. Data came from immunoSEQ multiplex PCR; TCRdb stores just in-frame clones and leaves some out. In the table there are 70,000 to 85,000 clones, 91% of which are singletons. The origin of this receptor is a man aged 45-60 years in good health. The rearrangement joins TRBV10-3 to TRBJ1-5, with D possibly being TRBD1 (5 bases). The sequenced material came from blood. The CDR3 protein is CAIREAGTDNQPQHF. The CDR3 DNA sequence: TGTGCCATCAGGGAGGCCGGGACGGACAATCAGCCCCAGCATTTT.